This is a list of T cell receptor beta chains from one sample in a study of blood T cells in healthy people across ages. MiXCR was run by TCRdb on the 5' RACE reads, yielding one entry per CDR3 protein. The profile shows fewer than 900,000 distinct CDR3 sequences, roughly 34% of them singletons. The sequenced sample consisted of blood. Receptors originate from a man younger than 30 in good health. CDR3s leave out the opening cysteine and the closing phenylalanine or tryptophan.

v_call	j_call	cdr3_aa
TRBV20-1	TRBJ1-2	SARLSDRGDGYT
TRBV4-3	TRBJ1-2	ASSQDRAGPGYT
TRBV6-2/TRBV6-3	-	ASSPSSQGSYEQY
TRBV5-5	TRBJ1-1	ASSSGTGGSNTEAF
TRBV10-3	-	AISESMAGSYNEQY
TRBV5-1	TRBJ2-2	ASQTGDNTGELF
TRBV12-3/TRBV12-4	TRBJ2-3	ASSLALMSTDTQY
TRBV20-1	TRBJ2-1	SARRGRFWDEQF
TRBV9	TRBJ2-1	ASSVATVTYNEQF
TRBV27	TRBJ2-1	ASSVMAHNEQF
TRBV12-3/TRBV12-4	TRBJ2-3	ASSLSPTDTQY
TRBV10-3	TRBJ1-2	AIMSLGDYGYT
TRBV7-9	TRBJ1-5	ASSLAPIGEGGNQPQH
TRBV7-2	TRBJ1-2	ASSSSDTDYSGYT
TRBV2	TRBJ1-2	ASRGGRVDGYGYT
TRBV12-3/TRBV12-4	TRBJ1-2	ASSRGTGSGYT
TRBV5-6	TRBJ2-1	ASSALGGLDEEF
TRBV27	TRBJ2-1	ASSWVADSNEQF
TRBV20-1	TRBJ1-2	SARGDSYGYT
TRBV4-1	TRBJ1-5	ASSQGVGRSNQPQH
TRBV7-6	TRBJ2-1	ASSLEAGSHNEQF
TRBV6-2/TRBV6-3	TRBJ2-1	ASSATEFNEQF
TRBV6-5	TRBJ2-7	ASSSQAGGYNEQY
TRBV4-1	TRBJ2-1	ASSPSGGRGREQF
TRBV7-2	TRBJ2-3	ASSRERVYTDTQY
TRBV5-5	TRBJ2-7	ASSLPPGQTGAEQY
TRBV5-1	TRBJ2-3	ASSPWTGATDTQY
TRBV20-1	TRBJ2-3	SARETGSNTQY
TRBV6-5	TRBJ2-1	ASSTSRDLYNEQF
TRBV20-1	TRBJ2-2	SARDGGGNTGELF
TRBV14	TRBJ2-2	ASSPGTSNTGELF
TRBV4-3	TRBJ1-1	ASSQVGSGSTEAF
TRBV21-1	TRBJ2-1	ASSKQGKAYNEQF
TRBV12-3/TRBV12-4	TRBJ2-3	ASSVMGGTQY
TRBV6-5	TRBJ1-2	ASSPGQGPQSGYT
TRBV12-3/TRBV12-4	TRBJ2-7	ASRQSHISYEQY
TRBV6-5	TRBJ2-2	ASYRTANTGELF
TRBV2	TRBJ1-4	ASRMTGGGEKLF
TRBV6-6	TRBJ1-5	ASTDRADNQPQH
TRBV20-1	TRBJ2-5	SADQTTGIQETQY
TRBV29-1	TRBJ2-1	SVEGQTYNEQF
TRBV25-1	TRBJ2-7	ASSLFGTLTYEQY
TRBV5-1	-	ASGSAVKGTQY
TRBV24-1	TRBJ2-3	ATSDPRTAVLDTQY
TRBV6-2/TRBV6-3	TRBJ2-5	ASSYSLRGQKHQETQY